The 28 T cell receptor beta chains presented below share a single source sample, sequenced in a study of T cells of healthy individuals. MiXCR, applied by TCRdb to the 5' RACE reads, yields one record per CDR3 protein. The sample shows approximately 58,000 distinct CDR3 sequences, roughly 15% of them seen only once. Every receptor here comes from a human donor in good health.

The chain is built from TRBV5-6 and TRBJ1-5, with unresolved D. This CDR3 is built from 16 residues. The germline CDR1 and CDR2 sequences are SGHDT and YYEEEE. V shed 3 bases and J shed 2 bases, with 15 bases lying between them. CDR3 nucleotide sequence: TGTGCCAGCAGCTCTCGGCTTCTGAGGGGCAATCAGCCCCAGCATTTT. This encodes CASSSRLLRGNQPQHF.

The rearrangement joins TRBV27 to TRBJ1-5, with D perhaps TRBD1 (6 bases). CDR1 and CDR2 (germline): MNHEY, SMNVEV (reference sequence). V lost 5 bases to trimming and J lost 7 bases, with 18 bases between them. This CDR3 is 15 amino acids long. The CDR3 DNA follows: TGTGCCAGCAGTGCCGCCCCACACAGGGTACAGCCCCAGCATTTT. It yields the protein CASSAAPHRVQPQHF.

This clonotype appeared a few times. This chain uses TRBV7-2 with TRBJ1-6, with 8 bases lining up with TRBD1. Per germline, CDR1 SGHTA and CDR2 FQGNSA. The CDR3 contains 18 residues. J lost 2 bases, V lost 1 base, and 7 bases had no gene match. CDR3 sequence: CASSLVAGGDTYNSPLHF. The CDR3 DNA reads as TGTGCCAGCAGCTTAGTTGCAGGGGGCGATACCTATAATTCACCCCTCCACTTT.

The gene calls are TRBV7-2 and TRBJ2-7, with TRBD2 identical over 9 bases. V lost 1 base, J lost 3 bases, and 4 bases stayed unmatched. The CDR3 totals 15 residues. The germline V gene has CDR1 SGHTA and CDR2 FQGNSA. In DNA form, the CDR3 reads TGTGCCAGCAGCTTAGGGACTAGCGATTACTACGAGCAGTACTTC. Translated: CASSLGTSDYYEQYF.

This clonotype came up a few times. The chain couples TRBV6-1 to TRBJ1-5; no clear D. CDR1 is MNHNS and CDR2 is SASEGT in the germline V gene. V shed 8 bases and J shed 2 bases, with 25 bases lying between them. The CDR3 is 18 residues long. CDR3 sequence: CASHFSTRAVYGNQPQHF. The CDR3 coding sequence is TGTGCCAGCCACTTCTCTACGAGGGCAGTTTACGGCAATCAGCCCCAGCATTTT.

This clonotype was picked up many times. The chain carries TRBV7-2 and TRBJ2-7; 7 positions agree with TRBD2. After removal of 5 bases from V and 5 bases from J, the junction contained 12 bases not matched to a gene. Per the germline V gene, CDR1 is SGHTA and CDR2 is FQGNSA. CDR3 length: 15 amino acids. DNA for the CDR3: TGTGCCAGCAGCCGTTCGACGGGGAGGGTCAACGAGCAGTACTTC. This gives the protein CASSRSTGRVNEQYF. Drawing the rest from reference TRBV7-2 and TRBJ2-7, the complete variable domain is GAGVSQSPSNKVTEKGKDVELRCDPISGHTALYWYRQSLGQGLEFLIYFQGNSAPDKSGLPSDRFSAERTGGSVSTLTIQRTQQEDSAVYLCASSRSTGRVNEQYFGPGTRLTVT.

This clonotype was seen at least ten times. This sequence joins TRBV20-1 and TRBJ1-1, with 11 bases lining up with TRBD1. This CDR3 region has 13 residues. Germline lookup yields CDR1 DFQATT and CDR2 SNEGSKA (reference sequence). V shed 5 bases and J 3 bases; nucleotides not matched to a gene: 2. This CDR3 is CSAWTGGYTEAFF. CDR3 bases: TGCAGTGCTTGGACAGGGGGCTACACTGAAGCTTTCTTT.

This clonotype was counted a few times. The chain combines TRBV6-5 with TRBJ2-7; 9 bases agree with TRBD1. J gave up 5 bases and V 5 bases, and 4 bases lay outside the gene matches. The CDR3 consists of 13 residues. Germline lookup yields CDR1 MNHEY and CDR2 SVGAGI. The CDR3: CASSRTGDHEQYF. For the CDR3, the DNA is TGTGCCAGCAGTAGGACAGGGGACCACGAGCAGTACTTC.

This chain connects TRBV18 to TRBJ1-6; 9 positions agree with TRBD1. The V gene end was trimmed by 8 bases and the J gene end by 3 bases; junction bases not matched to a gene: 5. This CDR3 is 15 amino acids long. CDR1 is KGHSH, CDR2 LQKENI, per germline. CDR3 amino acids: CASATGGRYNSPLHF. The DNA of the CDR3 is TGTGCCAGCGCGACAGGGGGACGCTATAATTCACCCCTCCACTTT.

This clonotype was detected only a few times. J is TRBJ1-6 and V is TRBV3-1; D remains ambiguous. Per the germline V gene, CDR1 is LGHDT and CDR2 is YNNKEL (reference sequence). V lost 3 bases to trimming and J lost 3 bases, with 6 bases between them. The CDR3 extends over 14 amino acids. CDR3 DNA sequence: TGTGCCAGCAGCCACAATTACTATAATTCACCCCTCCACTTT. This translates into CASSHNYYNSPLHF. Looking up the rest from reference TRBV3-1 and TRBJ1-6 gives the full variable domain: DTAVSQTPKYLVTQMGNDKSIKCEQNLGHDTMYWYKQDSKKFLKIMFSYNNKELIINETVPNRFSPKSPDKAHLNLHINSLELGDSAVYFCASSHNYYNSPLHFGNGTRLTVT.

The chain links TRBV2 to TRBJ1-2; 8 bases fit TRBD1. V trimming: 0 bases; J trimming: 4 bases; junction bases outside the gene matches: 4. Germline-derived CDR1 and CDR2 are SNHLY and FYNNEI. There are 15 residues in the CDR3. CDR3 coding DNA: TGTGCCAGCAGTGAAGCTACAGGGGGTAGCTATGGCTACACCTTC. It specifies CASSEATGGSYGYTF.

This clonotype was recorded a few times. This chain joins TRBV12-3 or TRBV12-4 and TRBJ1-4; D is perhaps TRBD1 (5 bases). CDR3 length: 17 amino acids. V lost 8 bases and J lost 0, with 19 bases in between. The CDR3 spells CASRLVGGRATNEKLFF. The CDR3 DNA is TGTGCCAGCCGCTTGGTTGGGGGACGGGCAACTAATGAAAAACTGTTTTTT.

Ten or more counts support this clonotype. The genes are TRBV20-1 and TRBJ2-5; D is undetermined. The CDR3 has 11 residues. Germline CDR1 DFQATT, CDR2 SNEGSKA (reference sequence). Trimming took off 6 bases at V and 5 bases at J, with 10 bases between the two ends. DNA of the CDR3: TGCAGTGCGCCGATTTCGGAGACCCAGTACTTC. This sequence encodes CSAPISETQYF.

The chain combines TRBV4-3 with TRBJ2-7; 8 nucleotides line up with TRBD1. Germline CDR1 and CDR2: LGHNA and YSLEER. Trimming took 3 bases from V and 11 from J; bases not matched to a gene: 12. This CDR3 comprises 14 residues. The CDR3 sequence: CASSQGQDPSYEYF. The CDR3 nucleotides are TGCGCCAGCAGCCAGGGACAGGATCCCTCCTACGAGTACTTC.

This clonotype was seen a handful of times. The chain employs TRBV4-1 and TRBJ2-6, with a weak D call TRBD1 (6 bases). Germline assignment: CDR1 MGHRA and CDR2 YSYEKL. CDR3 length equals 19 residues. Trimming took 0 bases from V and 3 from J, leaving 18 bases between them. CDR3 coding DNA: TGCGCCAGCAGCCAAGATCTACGACAGGCTGGGCTTGGGGCCAACGTCCTGACTTTC. Translation gives CASSQDLRQAGLGANVLTF.

There are many counts of this clonotype. This sequence joins TRBV20-1 and TRBJ1-6; D gene uncertain. Per the germline V gene, CDR1 is DFQATT and CDR2 is SNEGSKA (reference sequence). The ends were cut back, 1 base at V and 0 bases at J, with 10 bases in the middle. The CDR3 runs to 16 residues. The CDR3 coding sequence is TGCAGTGCTAGAGGGAGTGCAAGCTCCTATAATTCACCCCTCCACTTT. As protein: CSARGSASSYNSPLHF.

V usage is TRBV9 and J usage is TRBJ1-4; D is unresolved. Germline values: CDR1 SGDLS, CDR2 YYNGEE. The CDR3 consists of 13 residues. Between the trimmed V and J ends, which lost 0 bases and 7 bases, there was a span of 7 bases. The CDR3 DNA is TGTGCCAGCAGCGTAGCCTCCGGTGAAAAACTGTTTTTT. Translated, it gives CASSVASGEKLFF.

This chain uses TRBV20-1 with TRBJ2-3; D possibly corresponds to TRBD2 (6 bases). CDR1 and CDR2 (germline): DFQATT, SNEGSKA (reference sequence). The length of the CDR3 is 15 residues. The ends were cut back, 4 bases at V and 4 bases at J, with 18 bases in the middle. CDR3 loop: CSATPGGVLSDTQYF. For the CDR3, the DNA is TGCAGTGCTACTCCCGGCGGGGTCCTTTCAGATACGCAGTATTTT.

This clonotype was observed many times. The V and J genes are TRBV20-1 and TRBJ2-3; D call uncertain. From germline, CDR1 is DFQATT and CDR2 SNEGSKA (reference sequence). CDR3 size: 13 residues. V was pared by 3 bases and J by 4 bases, with 11 bases between. The CDR3 DNA is TGCAGTGCTAGTTCCGGCTACCCAGATACGCAGTATTTT. Residues: CSASSGYPDTQYF.

Written as DNA, the CDR3 is TGTGCTAGTGGTTCTGGTACAGGGGGCTACGGCTACACCTTC. This gives the protein CASGSGTGGYGYTF. J is TRBJ1-2 and V is TRBV12-5, with 9 bases that match TRBD1. Germline V lookup: CDR1 LGHNT, CDR2 FRNRAP. V lost 4 bases and J lost 8; bases outside the gene matches: 8. The CDR3 length is 14 residues.

The table lists this clonotype with a few counts. The chain uses TRBV4-3 and TRBJ2-6, with TRBD1 as a possible D gene (6 bases). The CDR3 totals 15 residues. Trimming shortened V by 4 bases and J by 2 bases, and 9 bases separated the two germline ends. From germline, CDR1 is LGHNA and CDR2 YSLEER. The CDR3 is CASSPDRTGANVLTF. The CDR3 nucleotides are TGCGCCAGCAGCCCAGACAGGACTGGGGCCAACGTCCTGACTTTC.

V usage is TRBV7-3 and J usage is TRBJ1-1, with D maybe TRBD1 (5 bases). This CDR3 region has 14 residues. CDR1 SGHTA and CDR2 FQGTGA come from the germline V gene. Trimming took off 1 base at V and 4 bases at J, with 10 bases between the two ends. CDR3 bases: TGTGCCAGCAGCTTAATCGGGGGAGGCACTGAAGCTTTCTTT. Its translation is CASSLIGGGTEAFF.

The CDR3 DNA sequence: TGTGCCAGCAGTGAGCTAGCGGGGAGCGAGCAGTACTTC. Protein product: CASSELAGSEQYF. The chain uses TRBV25-1 and TRBJ2-7; TRBD2 aligns across 9 bases. With 3 bases clipped from V and 6 bases from J, the junction kept 3 bases outside the gene matches. The CDR3 has 13 residues. CDR1 is MGHDK, CDR2 SYGVNS, per germline.

Only a few counts were recorded for this clonotype. The J gene is TRBJ2-7, the V gene TRBV29-1, with D perhaps matching TRBD2 (7 bases). The CDR3 runs to 11 residues. Germline V gene data show CDR1 as SQVTM and CDR2 as ANQGSEA. The V end was cut by 5 bases, the J end by 7 bases, with 12 bases between. The CDR3 region is CSVTGREEQYF. The CDR3 DNA reads TGCAGCGTTACAGGGAGGGAAGAGCAGTACTTC.

This clonotype was seen ten or more times. This sequence joins TRBV13 and TRBJ2-5, with TRBD2 matching 12 bases. There are 14 residues in the CDR3. Germline assignment: CDR1 PRHDT and CDR2 FYEKMQ (reference sequence). Unmatched junction bases numbered 1, after V lost 4 bases and J lost 4 bases. CDR3 loop: CASSSTSGGETQYF. The CDR3, as DNA: TGTGCCAGCAGCTCGACTAGCGGGGGAGAGACCCAGTACTTC.

This sequence joins TRBV2 and TRBJ2-7, with 8 nucleotides matching TRBD1. Per germline, CDR1 SNHLY and CDR2 FYNNEI. The CDR3 totals 11 residues. J lost 6 bases, V lost 8 bases, and 3 bases had no gene match. The chain's CDR3 is CASHRGAEQYF. The CDR3 DNA reads TGTGCCAGCCACAGGGGGGCCGAGCAGTACTTC.

A word on this clonotype: A junction boundary mismatches the germline segment, possibly from a read error. The rearrangement joins TRBV14 to TRBJ2-7, with D possibly TRBD1 on 8 matching bases. The germline gives CDR1 SGHDN, CDR2 FVKESK. The CDR3 has 12 residues. The CDR3 loop reads CASSQGTGRGHF. For the CDR3, the DNA is TGTGCCAGCAGCCAAGGGACAGGGAGGGGGCACTTC.

This clonotype was seen ten or more times. The rearrangement uses TRBV5-1 and TRBJ1-3; D is unclear. Trimming took 1 base from V and 0 from J, leaving 5 bases between them. CDR1 is SGHRS, CDR2 YFSETQ, per germline. The CDR3 is 14 amino acids. The CDR3 sequence is CASSLSISGNTIYF. CDR3 nucleotides: TGCGCCAGCAGCTTGTCGATCTCTGGAAACACCATATATTTT.